This T cell receptor (beta chain) is drawn from a study of T-cell memory formation after mild COVID-19 (dated by TCRdb to the early 2020s). General notes on the study: TCR sequence clusters from the two donors were largely donor specific. Longitudinal TCRalpha and TCRbeta repertoire sequencing tracked T-cell clones expanding and contracting after mild COVID-19 in a couple of donors. The cohort comprised two young, previously healthy adult volunteers, one female and one male.

Note on this clonotype: Its antigen is still unknown. One base away there is no much larger clone; base qualities are not given.

The CDR3 covers 12 residues, taking in both the cysteine and the phenylalanine. Solely the CDR3 DNA is kept, with 36 bases framed from the first base. The V and J ends are trimmed by 0 bases and 13 bases, leaving 13 bases between them. CDR1 and CDR2 are drawn from the germline V gene: SGDLS, YYNGEE. This sample was sequenced with an Illumina NovaSeq 6000. TCRalpha and TCRbeta cDNA libraries were constructed by 5'RACE with constant-segment primers, with sample barcodes and unique molecular identifiers being introduced. RNA was extracted from every sample with Trizol reagent. Amplification of the libraries took two PCR steps, and the second step added a second sample barcode plus Illumina TruSeq adapters. Libraries were sequenced on an Illumina NovaSeq with 2 x 150 bp paired-end reads. Per the authors' processing: Demultiplexing of reads and collapsing into UMI-guided consensus sequences were performed with migec v1.2.7. Using mixcr v2.1.11, the UMI consensuses were aligned to TRA and TRB V and J templates and assembled into clonotypes. Clonotypes were classified as expanded or contracted when called significant by both edgeR and NoisET, with noise models trained on biological replicates. For edgeR calls, a false discovery rate-adjusted p below 0.01 and a log2 fold-change threshold of 1 were applied. As an exploratory analysis of dynamics, PCA with hierarchical clustering was applied to max-normalized trajectories of the 1000 most abundant clonotypes. Separately sequenced CD4+ and CD8+ repertoires were used to assign the CD4 or CD8 phenotype of responding clones. The public reads were reprocessed in TCRdb via fastp at Q25 and MiXCR, keeping in-frame beta chains. Each record represents a unique CDR3 protein, reported with the most common genes and DNA among its rows. The V and J calls shown here were made by TCRdb, not taken from the authors' results. The sample has about 290,000 distinct CDR3 sequences on record, around 17% of them singletons. Roughly 23% of the sample is held by the ten biggest clonotypes.

Broader findings and caveats from the paper: SARS-CoV-2 specificity of the second-wave clones peaking on day 37 was not confirmed. Some responding clones were detected in pre-infection memory, which suggested that pre-existing cross-reactive memory T cells had joined the SARS-CoV-2 response. Clones contracting from day 15 to 85 had balanced CD4/CD8 phenotypes, while a second wave expanding from day 15 to 37 was biased towards CD4+. Only a couple of mild cases were covered by the study, and larger cohorts that include severe cases with pre-infection samples were considered necessary. Contracting CD4+ clones turned up mainly in the CM and EM memory subsets, whereas EMRA was where CD8+ clones were enriched.

Ficoll-Paque density gradient centrifugation was the method used to isolate PBMCs. The source material was PBMCs or a T cell subset sorted from them (not recorded which). The chain is assembled from TRBV9 and TRBJ2-5, and the D gene may be TRBD2, 5 bases matching. The TCR sequence derives from a man between 18 and 29 years old who had mild COVID-19 (a few samples of this study predate the infection). The sample titles of this study are shuffled in the database, so cell type and time point are left out; the donor was told from shared clones. The DNA reads as follows: TGTGCCAGCAGCGTAGGAGGACTCCCTCCGTACTTC. Translated, this gives CASSVGGLPPYF.